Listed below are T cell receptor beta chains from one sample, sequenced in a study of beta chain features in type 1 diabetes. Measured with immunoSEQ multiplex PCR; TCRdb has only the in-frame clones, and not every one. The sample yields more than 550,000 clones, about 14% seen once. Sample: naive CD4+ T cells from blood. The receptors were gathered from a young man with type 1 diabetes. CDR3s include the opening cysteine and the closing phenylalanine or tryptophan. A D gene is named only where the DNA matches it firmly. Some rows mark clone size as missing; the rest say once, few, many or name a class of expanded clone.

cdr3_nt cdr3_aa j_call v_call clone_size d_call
TGTGCCATCAGTCCAGGACAGGGTGGAGGCTACACCTTC CAISPGQGGGYTF TRBJ1-2 TRBV10-3 - TRBD1
TGCGCCAGCAGCCAAGATCGGGGGTTAGCATCGAATACGCAGTATTTT CASSQDRGLASNTQYF TRBJ2-3 TRBV4-3 - -
TGTGCCGGGACTAGCGGGAGAAGTTATGAGCAGTTCTTC CAGTSGRSYEQFF TRBJ2-1 TRBV28 few TRBD2
TGTGCCAGCAGCAAAGGACTAGCGGGAGCTACGGAGGCAGATACGCAGTATTTT CASSKGLAGATEADTQYF TRBJ2-3 TRBV21-1 - -
TGCGCCAGCAGCCAAACGTCCCTAAATGAGCAGTTCTTC CASSQTSLNEQFF TRBJ2-1 TRBV4-1 few -
TGCGCCAGCAGCCAAAACCCTGGGACAGGGGGCACAGATACGCAGTATTTT CASSQNPGTGGTDTQYF TRBJ2-3 TRBV4-1 - TRBD1
TGTGCCAGCACCACGGATTTCCAAGAGACCCAGTACTTC CASTTDFQETQYF TRBJ2-5 TRBV2 - -
TGTGCCTGGAGTGGACGGTCACCTAGCTCCTATAATTCACCCCTCCACTTT CAWSGRSPSSYNSPLHF TRBJ1-6 TRBV30 - -
TGTGCCTGGATCCCCGGATACAATGAGCAGTTCTTC CAWIPGYNEQFF TRBJ2-1 TRBV30 few -
TGCGCCAGCAGCCAAGATCCGGGACAGGGGTCCGGTTCACCCCTCCACTTT CASSQDPGQGSGSPLHF TRBJ1-6 TRBV4-3 few TRBD1
TGTGCCAGCAACCGACAGGGGAGCACTGAAGCTTTCTTT CASNRQGSTEAFF TRBJ1-1 TRBV11-2 few TRBD1
TGTGCCAGCAGTTTGGATCTCTACGAGCAGTACTTC CASSLDLYEQYF TRBJ2-7 TRBV7-9 - -
TGTGCCTGGAGTGTATCGGGAGTAGCTTTCTTT CAWSVSGVAFF TRBJ1-1 TRBV30 - -
TGTGCCAGCAGCTTCACAGCAGCAGGGGCCAACGTCCTGACTTTC CASSFTAAGANVLTF TRBJ2-6 TRBV7-3 - -
TGCGCCAGCAGCTCGACTAGCGGGGTCACAGATACGCAGTATTTT CASSSTSGVTDTQYF TRBJ2-3 TRBV5-1 few TRBD2
TGTGCCCTAATGAGGGGGACAGGGAACGAGCAGTACTTC CALMRGTGNEQYF TRBJ2-7 TRBV30 - TRBD1
TGTGCCAGCAGTCTCCGGGACAGGGGGCGCCCGGCTTTCTTT CASSLRDRGRPAFF TRBJ1-1 TRBV28 - TRBD1